This T cell receptor beta chain was captured by sequencing in a study of patients and donors after allogeneic stem cell transplantation. TCRdb recomputed calls from the RT-PCR reads with MiXCR, one row per CDR3 protein. The sample has around 150,000 distinct CDR3 sequences; about a third are singletons. What was sequenced was blood, either unsorted or a sorted T cell fraction (not recorded which). The clonotype comes from a human donor who was either an allogeneic HSCT recipient or a stem cell or donor lymphocyte infusion donor (not recorded which). It is not recorded whose cells these are; they may come from a transplant donor.

CDR3 nucleotides: TGTGCCAGCAGCGAGGTTCCAGGGGAGACCCAGTACTTC. It specifies CASSEVPGETQYF. The chain employs TRBV9 and TRBJ2-5; D perhaps matches TRBD1 (5 bases). The V end lost 3 bases, the J end lost 5 bases, and 11 bases lay between the germline ends. Germline CDR1 and CDR2: SGDLS and YYNGEE. CDR3 length: 13 residues.